The sequence of this T cell receptor beta chain was determined in a study of CD8+CD57+ T cells in acquired aplastic anemia. This clonotype was seen a single time. According to the study, genomic DNA was the template for TCR beta VDJ and CDR3 profiling. TCRdb called the reads again in MiXCR, with one record for every CDR3 protein. The repertoire includes 270,000 or so distinct CDR3 sequences, approximately 82% of them detected once, and 35% to 50% sits in the top ten. Flow cytometry had shown expanded CD8+CD57+ cells in the patients chosen for sequencing. The sequence was obtained from a human donor with aplastic anemia. Sequencing was done on a sample of sorted CD4+, CD8+, or CD8+CD57+ T cells (not recorded which) from PBMCs.

This chain's CDR3 is CASSQVPESGGYTF. The CDR3 DNA reads TGTGCCAGCAGCCAAGTTCCGGAATCGGGTGGCTACACCTTC. The chain carries TRBV2 and TRBJ1-2; D gene ambiguous. CDR3 length: 14 amino acids. Looked up from germline, CDR1 is SNHLY and CDR2 is FYNNEI. Trimming cost V 6 bases and J 7 bases, with 18 bases left between them.